Listed here are 29 T cell receptor beta chains from one sample, sequenced in a study of blood T cell repertoires in COVID-19. Some clones are missing from TCRdb's copy, which holds only in-frame ones; the method was immunoSEQ multiplex PCR. In the table there are about 200,000 clones, under 95% of which are singletons. The source material was peripheral blood. The receptors originated from a young man with acute or convalescent COVID-19.

The rearrangement links TRBV9 to TRBJ2-2; TRBD1 aligns across 10 bases. The V gene's germline CDR1 is SGDLS and CDR2 YYNGEE. CDR3 size: 15 residues. V shed 3 bases and J 6 bases; nucleotides not matched to a gene: 5. The CDR3 here is CASSARDRGAGELFF. DNA of the CDR3: TGTGCCAGCAGCGCGAGGGACAGGGGCGCCGGGGAGCTGTTTTTT.

This chain connects TRBV7-6 to TRBJ1-4, with D perhaps matching TRBD1 (5 bases). The length of the CDR3 is 13 residues. Trimming left V 2 bases short and J 10 bases short, with 11 bases between. CDR1 and CDR2 (germline): SGHVS, FNYEAQ. The CDR3 coding sequence is TGTGCCAGCAGCTTACAGGGATCTGGAAAACTGTTTTTT. Residues: CASSLQGSGKLFF.

This clone was observed once. The chain is built from TRBV10-1 and TRBJ2-7; 9 bases map to TRBD1. The germline V gene has CDR1 WNHNN and CDR2 SYGVQD (reference sequence). Losses at the gene ends were 10 bases for V and 5 bases for J; bases not matched to a gene: 9. This CDR3 has 13 residues. The CDR3 DNA reads as TGCGCCACAAGTCGGGACAGGGCAAACGAGCAGTACTTC. As protein: CATSRDRANEQYF.

This sequence joins TRBV7-9 and TRBJ2-1; 7 bases fit TRBD1. The CDR3 is made up of 16 amino acids. Germline V gives CDR1 SEHNR, CDR2 FQNEAQ (reference sequence). V gave up 0 bases and J gave up 8 bases; unmatched junction bases: 10. CDR3 sequence (DNA): TGTGCCAGCAGCTTAGCAGACAGGGCCCTGGCAGATGAGCAGTTCTTC. This translates into CASSLADRALADEQFF.

This chain links TRBV11-2 with TRBJ2-3; the match to TRBD2 covers 8 bases. The CDR3 is 15 amino acids. CDR1 and CDR2 (germline): SGHAT, FQNNGV. V was pared by 4 bases and J by 0 bases, with 3 bases of the junction left unmatched. CDR3 DNA sequence: TGTGCCAGCAGCTGGTCGGGGGGGAGCACAGATACGCAGTATTTT. Amino acids: CASSWSGGSTDTQYF.

This clone was seen just once. The chain carries TRBV7-9 and TRBJ2-1, with TRBD2 matching over 7 bases. V was clipped by 2 bases and J by 7 bases; unmatched bases: 8. Germline V gene sequence: CDR1 SEHNR, CDR2 FQNEAQ (reference sequence). The CDR3 is 15 amino acids. CDR3 sequence: CASSLLAGVLNEQFF. Written as DNA, the CDR3 is TGTGCCAGCAGCTTACTTGCGGGAGTCCTGAATGAGCAGTTCTTC.

The chain uses TRBV2 and TRBJ2-5, with D maybe TRBD1 (6 bases). The CDR3 covers 13 residues. Trimming pared 6 bases from V and 2 bases from J, leaving 10 bases between. CDR1 is SNHLY, CDR2 FYNNEI, per germline. The CDR3 bases are TGTGCCAGCAGAGGACAGTTACAAGAGACCCAGTACTTC. This encodes CASRGQLQETQYF.

The chain carries TRBV12-3 or TRBV12-4 and TRBJ2-5; a weak D match, TRBD2 (6 bases). V was shortened by 6 bases and J by 9 bases, with 11 bases between the two germline ends. The CDR3 is 11 amino acids. The CDR3 sequence is CASSIREPQYF. CDR3 in DNA: TGTGCCAGCAGCATCCGGGAGCCCCAGTACTTC.

The count of this clone is one. The gene calls are TRBV7-2 and TRBJ1-2, with D perhaps TRBD1 (5 bases). V lost 4 bases and J 4 bases, leaving 13 bases between the germline ends. The CDR3 loop spans 14 amino acids. Germline V gene lookup returns CDR1 SGHTA and CDR2 FQGNSA. The CDR3 protein is CASSSYLTVYGYTF. The CDR3 DNA follows: TGTGCCAGCAGCTCCTACTTGACAGTCTATGGCTACACCTTC.

The chain recombines TRBV4-1 with TRBJ2-7; 11 bases map to TRBD1. The V gene end was trimmed by 1 base and the J gene end by 7 bases; junction bases not matched to a gene: 6. In germline, CDR1 is MGHRA, CDR2 YSYEKL. The CDR3 loop spans 15 amino acids. Here the CDR3 DNA reads TGCGCCAGCAGCCAAGTCCCGGGACAGGGGGGAGAGCAGTACTTC. Residues: CASSQVPGQGGEQYF.

The chain combines TRBV7-9 with TRBJ2-1; TRBD2 matches 15 bases. The trim removed 5 bases at V and 8 bases at J, leaving 7 bases unmatched. This CDR3 has 16 amino acids. Looked up from germline, CDR1 is SEHNR and CDR2 is FQNEAQ (reference sequence). The CDR3 DNA is TGTGCCAGCAGCCCCGCAGGACTAGCGGGGGGGCATGAGCAGTTCTTC. This sequence encodes CASSPAGLAGGHEQFF.

The CDR3 spells CASSSRTGGLETQYF. The CDR3 region has the DNA TGTGCCAGCAGCTCGCGGACAGGGGGCTTAGAGACCCAGTACTTC. This chain uses TRBV5-8 with TRBJ2-5, with 11 bases identical to TRBD1. The CDR3 sequence is 15 residues long. V lost 3 bases to trimming and J lost 4 bases; unmatched junction nucleotides: 5. Germline CDR1 is SGHTS and CDR2 is YDEGEE. Complete variable domain (other parts from reference TRBV5-8 and TRBJ2-5): EAGVTQSPTHLIKTRGQQATLRCSPISGHTSVYWYQQALGLGLQFLLWYDEGEERNRGNFPPRFSGRQFPNYSSELNVNALELEDSALYLCASSSRTGGLETQYFGPGTRLLVL.

This chain links TRBV18 with TRBJ1-1; D might be TRBD1 (5 bases). Trimming pared 4 bases from V and 3 bases from J, leaving 9 bases between. There are 13 residues in the CDR3. CDR1 KGHSH and CDR2 LQKENI come from the germline V gene. CDR3 sequence: CASSLVRDTEAFF. CDR3 nucleotides: TGTGCCAGCTCACTGGTCAGGGACACTGAAGCTTTCTTT.

This clone was seen a single time. The rearrangement links TRBV6-2 or TRBV6-3 to TRBJ2-3; no reliable D call. CDR1 and CDR2 (germline): MNHEY, SVGEGT. V was clipped by 2 bases and J by 3 bases, with 12 bases between them. The CDR3 covers 15 residues. Written as DNA, the CDR3 is TGTGCCAGCAGTTACCCCCGTGGTAGTACAGATACGCAGTATTTT. Residues: CASSYPRGSTDTQYF.

The chain uses TRBV4-1 and TRBJ1-5; 8 bases are shared with TRBD1. CDR1 is MGHRA, CDR2 YSYEKL, per germline. The CDR3 covers 16 residues. V was pared by 6 bases and J by 2 bases, with 9 bases of the junction left unmatched. The DNA of the CDR3 is TGCGCCAGCAGTCAAACACAGGGGGTAGGCAATCAGCCCCAGCATTTT. As protein: CASSQTQGVGNQPQHF.

The chain carries TRBV5-1 and TRBJ2-2, with 10 positions matching TRBD1. V was clipped by 8 bases and J by 8 bases; unmatched bases: 9. Germline values: CDR1 SGHRS, CDR2 YFSETQ. The CDR3 length is 14 residues. The CDR3 region is CASGTGAISGELFF. In DNA form, the CDR3 reads TGCGCCAGTGGGACAGGGGCCATATCTGGGGAGCTGTTTTTT.

The V call is TRBV19, the J call TRBJ2-2; 12 nucleotides align to TRBD2. CDR1 LNHDA and CDR2 SQIVND come from the germline V gene (reference sequence). V shed 4 bases, J shed 6 bases, and the junction held 9 bases outside the gene matches. The CDR3 is 17 amino acids. Here the CDR3 reads CASSSFSSGRAAGELFF. CDR3 sequence (DNA): TGTGCCAGTAGTAGCTTCTCTAGCGGGAGGGCCGCCGGGGAGCTGTTTTTT.

This clone came up once. The rearrangement uses TRBV28 and TRBJ2-5, with 15 bases that match TRBD2. The germline V gene has CDR1 MDHEN and CDR2 SYDVKM. The trim removed 6 bases at V and 7 bases at J, leaving 9 bases unmatched. The CDR3 contains 16 residues. CDR3 in amino acids: CASSPGTSGRRGTQYF. CDR3 in DNA: TGTGCCAGCAGCCCCGGGACTAGCGGGAGGCGGGGGACCCAGTACTTC.

The chain combines TRBV10-2 with TRBJ1-4; the D is unclear. This CDR3 has 12 amino acids. Trimming removed 6 bases from V and 10 bases from J, with 12 bases in between. Germline CDR1 WSHSY, CDR2 SAAADI. Here the CDR3 reads CASSPLEGKLFF. The CDR3 DNA follows: TGCGCCAGCAGCCCACTCGAGGGAAAACTGTTTTTT.

The gene calls are TRBV5-1 and TRBJ1-2; 10 nucleotides agree with TRBD1. Germline loops: CDR1 SGHRS, CDR2 YFSETQ. The CDR3 loop spans 13 amino acids. The V and J ends lost 4 bases and 8 bases, in that order; junction bases with no gene match: 5. The CDR3 DNA reads TGCGCCAGCAGCCAGGGACAGGGGCAGGGCTACACCTTC. Amino acids: CASSQGQGQGYTF.

CDR3 residues: CASTPGQGVNTEAFF. For the CDR3, the DNA is TGTGCCAGCACCCCGGGACAGGGTGTAAACACTGAAGCTTTCTTT. The J gene is TRBJ1-1, the V gene TRBV5-4, with 9 bases lining up with TRBD1. The length of the CDR3 is 15 residues. The trim removed 6 bases at V and 2 bases at J, leaving 8 bases unmatched. Germline V lookup: CDR1 SGHNT, CDR2 YYREEE (reference sequence).

The rearrangement joins TRBV3-1 (or the pseudogene TRBV3-2) to TRBJ1-5; D gene ambiguous. V lost 5 bases, J lost 5 bases, and 7 bases lay in between. CDR1 LGHDT and CDR2 YNNKEL come from the germline V gene (reference sequence). The CDR3 consists of 12 residues. This CDR3 is CASSYLDQPQHF. As DNA, the CDR3 is TGTGCCAGCAGCTACTTAGATCAGCCCCAGCATTTT.

The chain joins TRBV11-3 to TRBJ2-5; TRBD2 matches at 8 bases. The CDR3 is 15 residues long. After removal of 0 bases from V and 7 bases from J, the junction contained 7 bases not matched to a gene. Germline CDR1 reads SGHNT; CDR2 reads YENEEA. CDR3 nucleotides: TGTGCCAGCAGCTTAGATGGAACTAGCGGTGGGACCCAGTACTTC. Translating gives CASSLDGTSGGTQYF.

The chain carries TRBV4-2 and TRBJ2-3, with TRBD2 as a possible D gene (5 bases). The ends were cut back, 3 bases at V and 2 bases at J, with 12 bases in the middle. The CDR3 sequence is 15 residues long. Germline-derived CDR1 and CDR2 are LGHNA and YNFKEQ. CDR3 in amino acids: CASSHLGDNTDTQYF. For the CDR3, the DNA is TGTGCCAGCAGCCACCTCGGGGATAACACAGATACGCAGTATTTT.

This rearrangement joins TRBV7-9 to TRBJ1-1; a weak D match, TRBD1 (6 bases). CDR3 size: 15 residues. In germline, CDR1 is SEHNR, CDR2 FQNEAQ (reference sequence). Trimming took 5 bases from V and 4 from J, leaving 17 bases between them. CDR3 loop: CASSPHPDRPTEAFF. CDR3 bases: TGTGCCAGCAGCCCTCACCCCGACAGGCCCACTGAAGCTTTCTTT.

J is TRBJ2-3 and V is TRBV7-9; 7 bases match TRBD1. The CDR3 totals 15 residues. Germline V CDR1 and CDR2: SEHNR, FQNEAQ (reference sequence). V shed 3 bases, J shed 1 base, and the junction held 4 bases outside the gene matches. The CDR3 region has the DNA TGTGCCAGCAGCTTGACCGGGACAGGCACAGATACGCAGTATTTT. This sequence encodes CASSLTGTGTDTQYF. The whole variable domain, filled in from reference TRBV7-9 and TRBJ2-3, reads DTGVSQNPRHKITKRGQNVTFRCDPISEHNRLYWYRQTLGQGPEFLTYFQNEAQLEKSRLLSDRFSAERPKGSFSTLEIQRTEQGDSAMYLCASSLTGTGTDTQYFGPGTRLTVL.

The chain's CDR3 is CASSHGEYTQYF. The DNA for the CDR3 is TGTGCCAGCTCCCATGGGGAGTATACGCAGTATTTT. The rearrangement joins TRBV18 to TRBJ2-3; D is possibly TRBD2 (5 bases). Trimming took off 6 bases at V and 7 bases at J, with 11 bases between the two ends. The CDR3 is 12 amino acids. CDR1 is KGHSH, CDR2 LQKENI, per germline.

The V and J genes are TRBV3-1 (or the pseudogene TRBV3-2) and TRBJ2-6; 11 bases match TRBD1. There are 19 residues in the CDR3. Germline CDR1 is LGHDT and CDR2 is YNNKEL (reference sequence). V shed 1 base and J 1 base; nucleotides not matched to a gene: 6. CDR3 DNA sequence: TGTGCCAGCAGCCAAGTCATTGGGACAGGGGGATCTGGGGCCAACGTCCTGACTTTC. It encodes CASSQVIGTGGSGANVLTF.

J is TRBJ1-6 and V is TRBV9, with a tentative D call TRBD1 (6 bases). The germline CDR1 and CDR2 sequences are SGDLS and YYNGEE. The CDR3 loop spans 14 amino acids. The V end lost 4 bases, the J end lost 5 bases, and 10 bases lay between the germline ends. The CDR3 loop reads CASSPRQDNSPLHF. CDR3 nucleotides: TGTGCCAGCAGCCCTCGACAGGATAATTCACCCCTCCACTTT.